This entry concerns a single TCR beta chain. Authors' processing steps: Reference gene primers were amplified, and this amplification served to estimate nucleated cell counts. Sequencing used immunoSEQ multiplex PCR; TCRdb keeps in-frame clones, though not all of them. V, J and clone size derive from that table, while D and trimming were established from the DNA sequence. This table holds about 97,000 clones, 81% found once. V gave up 4 bases and J gave up 2 bases, with 24 bases separating them. CDR1 is MNHEY, CDR2 SMNVEV, per germline (reference sequence). The CDR3 is made up of 18 amino acids. This record comes from a study of blood T cell repertoires in COVID-19. Study-level background: The study drew acute and convalescent COVID-19 samples from the United States, Italy and Spain.

This TCR derives from a man aged 55 to 70 with acute or convalescent COVID-19. The chain employs TRBV27 and TRBJ2-7, with TRBD2 as a possible D gene (6 bases). Source material: peripheral blood. CDR3 amino acids: CASSSYGGGGPITYEQYF. The CDR3 DNA reads TGTGCCAGCAGTTCCTACGGTGGTGGAGGGCCCATCACCTACGAGCAGTACTTC.